These 12 T cell receptor beta chains originate from one sample sequenced in a study of cytomegalovirus exposure and HLA in healthy donors. The PCR employed 60 Vbeta primers together with 13 Jbeta primers. Clones were read by immunoSEQ multiplex PCR, and TCRdb kept only the in-frame ones, dropping some. The sample has about 160,000 clones; under 80% are singletons. Sequenced sample: PBMCs. The source of these receptors is a man aged 40-49 years in good health and CMV-seronegative.

The rearrangement uses TRBV10-3 and TRBJ2-4, with 7 bases that match TRBD1. V was pared by 6 bases and J by 5 bases, with 13 bases of the junction left unmatched. There are 16 residues in the CDR3. Per the germline V gene, CDR1 is ENHRY and CDR2 is SYGVKD. CDR3 nucleotide sequence: TGTGCCATCAGGGAAACAGGGGAAGGAAGGCAAAACATTCAGTACTTC. Encoded protein: CAIRETGEGRQNIQYF.

In this sample, this clone turned up a few times. J is TRBJ2-7 and V is TRBV18, with a weak D call TRBD1 (7 bases). This CDR3 is built from 17 residues. The V and J ends lost 0 bases and 0 bases respectively, with 15 bases between them. Germline loops: CDR1 KGHSH, CDR2 LQKENI. The CDR3 nucleotides are TGTGCCAGCTCACCACCTGGCCGCGGGACAGCCTCCTACGAGCAGTACTTC. Protein product: CASSPPGRGTASYEQYF.

The chain combines TRBV9 with TRBJ1-1, with 7 nucleotides matching TRBD1. Looked up from germline, CDR1 is SGDLS and CDR2 is YYNGEE. J was trimmed by 4 bases and V by 3 bases; bases with no gene match: 6. This CDR3 comprises 14 residues. The CDR3 region has the DNA TGTGCCAGCAGCGGACCGACAGGGACCACTGAAGCTTTCTTT. Protein product: CASSGPTGTTEAFF.

This chain uses TRBV18 with TRBJ2-3; TRBD2 is a possible D gene (7 bases). CDR3 length equals 17 residues. Germline loops: CDR1 KGHSH, CDR2 LQKENI. Trimming shortened V by 5 bases and J by 1 base, and 19 bases separated the two germline ends. The CDR3 nucleotides read TGTGCCAGCTCAAAACGGGGGGCCTGGAGGGGCACAGATACGCAGTATTTT. Protein sequence: CASSKRGAWRGTDTQYF.

The chain employs TRBV30 and TRBJ1-2; D ambiguous. The V gene's germline CDR1 is GTSNPN and CDR2 SVGIG (reference sequence). The V end lost 5 bases, the J end lost 8 bases, and 15 bases lay between the germline ends. The CDR3 extends over 12 amino acids. The CDR3 DNA reads as TGTGCCTGGGTGGGTCTTGGAGGGGGCTACACCTTC. Amino acid sequence: CAWVGLGGGYTF. The variable domain in full, completed from reference TRBV30 and TRBJ1-2, reads SQTIHQWPATLVQPVGSPLSLECTVEGTSNPNLYWYRQAAGRGLQLLFYSVGIGQISSEVPQNLSASRPQDRQFILSSKKLLLSDSGFYLCAWVGLGGGYTFGSGTRLTVV.

The rearrangement links TRBV4-1 to TRBJ1-1; D possibly corresponds to TRBD1 (5 bases). With 4 bases removed from V and 2 bases from J, the gap between germline ends came to 11 bases. The CDR3 consists of 14 residues. Germline V lookup: CDR1 MGHRA, CDR2 YSYEKL. The CDR3 loop reads CASSLEGVNTEAFF. The CDR3 nucleotides are TGCGCCAGCAGCCTTGAAGGGGTAAACACTGAAGCTTTCTTT.

The chain carries TRBV7-9 and TRBJ2-5, with unresolved D. The J call may be in error: the DNA end matches TRBJ2-7 better. Germline lookup yields CDR1 SEHNR and CDR2 FQNEAQ (reference sequence). The CDR3 covers 12 residues. The CDR3 reads CASSPPLYEQYF. The CDR3 DNA follows: TGTGCCAGCAGCCCGCCCCTCTACGAGCAGTACTTC.

This chain links TRBV7-9 with TRBJ1-1; the D gene is possibly TRBD1 (5 bases). Trimming took 1 base from V and 3 from J, leaving 9 bases between them. There are 14 residues in the CDR3. The germline CDR1 and CDR2 sequences are SEHNR and FQNEAQ (reference sequence). The CDR3 loop reads CASSLGGADTEAFF. CDR3 nucleotide sequence: TGTGCCAGCAGCTTAGGGGGCGCGGACACTGAAGCTTTCTTT.

The rearrangement joins TRBV13 to TRBJ2-5; the match to TRBD1 covers 8 bases. This CDR3 comprises 17 residues. J gave up 1 base and V 3 bases, and 10 bases lay outside the gene matches. Germline CDR1 is PRHDT and CDR2 is FYEKMQ (reference sequence). The CDR3 region has the DNA TGTGCCAGCAGCTTGGTACCAGACAGGGGCGCCCAAGAGACCCAGTACTTC. It yields the protein CASSLVPDRGAQETQYF.

V is TRBV5-6 and J is TRBJ2-1; 7 nucleotides match TRBD2. The germline CDR1 and CDR2 sequences are SGHDT and YYEEEE. This CDR3 is built from 18 residues. V shed 4 bases and J 5 bases; nucleotides not matched to a gene: 18. In DNA, the CDR3 is TGTGCCAGCAGCCAACTCCGTGGGGGGGGACGGACTAACAATGAGCAGTTCTTC. This sequence encodes CASSQLRGGGRTNNEQFF.

The chain employs TRBV19 and TRBJ2-5; TRBD2 matches 11 bases. CDR3 length equals 15 residues. The V gene end was trimmed by 5 bases and the J gene end by 4 bases; junction bases not matched to a gene: 6. Looked up from germline, CDR1 is LNHDA and CDR2 is SQIVND (reference sequence). The CDR3 bases are TGTGCCAGTAGTCCGTTGACTAGCGGGGTAGAGACCCAGTACTTC. This gives the protein CASSPLTSGVETQYF.

As to this clone: This CDR3 is also generated by other DNA sequences in the sample. The chain is built from TRBV19 and TRBJ2-7, with D possibly being TRBD1 (6 bases). The germline CDR1 and CDR2 sequences are LNHDA and SQIVND (reference sequence). Trimming removed 5 bases at V and 3 bases at J, with 8 bases between. The CDR3 totals 12 residues. CDR3 sequence: CASSPTGYEQYF. In DNA form, the CDR3 reads TGTGCCAGTAGTCCGACAGGCTACGAGCAGTACTTC.